The rows below give T cell receptor beta chains drawn from one sample of a study of CD8 T cells in ankylosing spondylitis. TCRdb processed the 5' RACE reads anew with MiXCR; each CDR3 protein has one entry. The table lists over 400,000 distinct CDR3 sequences, roughly 25% of them singletons. Sequencing was performed on blood, either unsorted or a sorted T cell fraction (not recorded which). These receptors were obtained from a male donor with ankylosing spondylitis. CDR3s leave out the opening cysteine and the closing phenylalanine or tryptophan.

j_call | v_call | cdr3_aa
TRBJ2-1 | TRBV21-1 | ASSKEGGTGEGEQF
TRBJ1-2 | TRBV6-6 | ASNPRGVHGYT
TRBJ1-1 | TRBV12-3/TRBV12-4 | ASSIGQGVSAF
TRBJ2-5 | TRBV12-3/TRBV12-4 | ASSSELAPPKETQY
TRBJ2-1 | TRBV7-6 | ASSSARASGRLEQF
TRBJ1-1 | TRBV9 | ASSVAFGGVDTEAF
TRBJ2-3 | TRBV6-2/TRBV6-3 | ASTGTSGDTDTQY
TRBJ2-1 | TRBV7-2 | ASSLDQGGFNEQF
TRBJ1-5 | TRBV30 | AWSSGGNQPQH
TRBJ2-7 | TRBV7-2 | ASSLVASEQY
TRBJ1-2 | TRBV14 | ASSQVDRGYGYT
TRBJ2-2 | TRBV29-1 | SARDRDYTGELF
TRBJ2-5 | TRBV30 | AWITGTGGETQY
TRBJ2-7 | TRBV5-6 | ASTGRLAGEKQY
TRBJ2-1 | TRBV4-2 | ASRSSGSQQF
TRBJ1-2 | TRBV18 | ASDGGQGAHPQGHYGYT
TRBJ2-2 | TRBV5-1 | ASTRTVETGELF
TRBJ2-3 | TRBV7-8 | ASSAPGLGPENTQY
TRBJ2-3 | TRBV29-1 | SVGLAGGFTQY
TRBJ2-5 | TRBV18 | ASSQDTTRGETQY
TRBJ2-1 | TRBV2 | ASAGSELAGNNEQF
TRBJ1-5 | TRBV6-2/TRBV6-3 | ASSFSPGNQPQH
TRBJ1-2 | TRBV7-8 | ASSLDHREGYT
TRBJ2-2 | TRBV12-3/TRBV12-4 | ASSLDRAGTGELF
TRBJ2-1 | TRBV5-1 | ASSFTSSSYNEQF
TRBJ2-3 | TRBV20-1 | SARQTGRSTDTQY
TRBJ2-1 | TRBV20-1 | SAYRAPSSYNEQF
TRBJ1-2 | TRBV3-1 | ASSQTREDYGYT
TRBJ1-2 | TRBV20-1 | SAIDERTGGYT
TRBJ2-1 | TRBV15 | ATSRDGAGPWGNEQF
TRBJ2-1 | TRBV5-1 | ASSDSLRDNPVREQF
TRBJ2-5 | TRBV6-1 | ASSEGSAGRETQY
TRBJ2-3 | TRBV29-1 | SVAFTSGKEDTQY
TRBJ2-5 | TRBV18 | ASSLFQETQY
TRBJ2-1 | TRBV11-2 | ASSFLLSSNEQF
TRBJ2-1 | TRBV11-2 | ASPDGTSGRTVHTEQF
TRBJ1-2 | TRBV5-1 | ASSTQGNDYT
TRBJ2-5 | TRBV29-1 | SVLAGGYQETQY
TRBJ1-4 | TRBV6-6 | ASSWTGQEKLF
TRBJ1-5 | TRBV27 | ASSLNRGHRPQH
TRBJ1-4 | TRBV3-1 | ASSDRGGAGEKLF
TRBJ2-3 | TRBV10-1 | ASSGVTQGMADTQY